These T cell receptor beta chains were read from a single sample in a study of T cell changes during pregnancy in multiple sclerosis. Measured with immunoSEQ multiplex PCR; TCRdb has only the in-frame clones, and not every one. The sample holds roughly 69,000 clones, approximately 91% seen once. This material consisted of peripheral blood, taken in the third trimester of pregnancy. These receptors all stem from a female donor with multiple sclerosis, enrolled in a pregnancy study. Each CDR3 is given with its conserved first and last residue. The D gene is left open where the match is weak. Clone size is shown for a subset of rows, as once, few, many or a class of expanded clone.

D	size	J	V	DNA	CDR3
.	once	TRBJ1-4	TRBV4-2	TGTGCCAGCAGCCAAGATTTCGGGGAGGATGAAAAACTGTTTTTT	CASSQDFGEDEKLFF
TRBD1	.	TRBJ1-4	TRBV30	TGTGCCTACCACAGGGGGTATATGGGAAAACTGTTTTTT	CAYHRGYMGKLFF
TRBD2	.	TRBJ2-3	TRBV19	TGTGCCAGTAGGGCTAGCGGGGGAACCGATACGCAGTATTTT	CASRASGGTDTQYF
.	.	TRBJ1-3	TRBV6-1	TGTGCCAGCAGTCTAGGGACTTACTCTGGAAACACCATATATTTT	CASSLGTYSGNTIYF
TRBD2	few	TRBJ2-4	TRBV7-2	TGTGCCAGCAGCTTACGGGGGGGGCCGGGGAACATTCAGTACTTC	CASSLRGGPGNIQYF
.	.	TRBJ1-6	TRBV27	TGTGCCAGCAGTTTCCGGGAATCGGATTCACCCCTCCACTTT	CASSFRESDSPLHF
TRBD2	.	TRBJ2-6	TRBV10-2	TGCGCCAGCATCTCCCCAGAGCGGGGTCTGACTGGGGCCAACGTCCTGACTTTC	CASISPERGLTGANVLTF
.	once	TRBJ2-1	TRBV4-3	TGCGCCAGCAGCCAAGCCCCTGGGGAGGGGGTCTACAATGAGCAGTTCTTC	CASSQAPGEGVYNEQFF
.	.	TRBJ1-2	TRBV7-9	TGTGCCAGCAGCTCAGCCGCGATAGTGAGGGAATGGCACACCTTC	CASSSAAIVREWHTF
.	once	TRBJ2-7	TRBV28	TGTGCCAGCAGTTTCCAGGGGAGCTCCGAGCAGTACTTC	CASSFQGSSEQYF
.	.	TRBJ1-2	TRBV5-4	TGTGCCAGCAGCCCAGGACTAGATGGCTACACCTTC	CASSPGLDGYTF
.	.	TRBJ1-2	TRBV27	TGTGCCAGCAGTTTAATAGGGGGGGGTCGGCGGAGGTATGGCTACACCTTC	CASSLIGGGRRRYGYTF
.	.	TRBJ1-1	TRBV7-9	TGTGCCAGCAGCTTAGATTATTTACTCATGAACACTGAAGCTTTCTTT	CASSLDYLLMNTEAFF
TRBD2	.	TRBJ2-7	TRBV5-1	TGCGCCAGCTCCACCCTAGCGGGGAGTGACGAGCAGTACTTC	CASSTLAGSDEQYF
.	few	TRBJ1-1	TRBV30	TGTGCCGAGTGGAGAAGGGGTGTGGACACTGAAGCTTTCTTT	CAEWRRGVDTEAFF
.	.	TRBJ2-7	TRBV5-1	TGCGCCAGCAGTTCCCCCTTGGGGGGAGTCTACGAGCAGTACTTC	CASSSPLGGVYEQYF
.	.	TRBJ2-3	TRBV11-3	TGTGCCAGCAGCTTAAGGACTAGCACAGATACGCAGTATTTT	CASSLRTSTDTQYF
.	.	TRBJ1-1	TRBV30	TGTGCCTGGAGTGTTGTGGGCGTGAACACTGAAGCTTTCTTT	CAWSVVGVNTEAFF
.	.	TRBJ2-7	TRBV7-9	TGTGCCAGCAGCTTATCCGGTTCCTACGAGCAGTACTTC	CASSLSGSYEQYF
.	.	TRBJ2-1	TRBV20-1	TGCAGTGCTAGTGTCCGCAATGAGCAGTTCTTC	CSASVRNEQFF
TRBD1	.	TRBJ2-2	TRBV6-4	TGTGCCAGCAGTGTTCAGGGGGCAGATACCGGGGAGCTGTTTTTT	CASSVQGADTGELFF
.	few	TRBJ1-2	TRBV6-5	TGTGCCAGCAGGGCTGATAACTATGGCTACACCTTC	CASRADNYGYTF
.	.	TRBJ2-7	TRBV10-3	TGTGCCATCAGTGACGCGGGGACCCTCTACGAGCAGTACTTC	CAISDAGTLYEQYF
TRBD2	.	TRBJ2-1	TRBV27	TGTGCCAGCAGTTTCCGGACTAGCGGGGCCGATGAGCAGTTCTTC	CASSFRTSGADEQFF
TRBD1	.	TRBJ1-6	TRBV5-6	TGTGCCAGCAGCTTAGGGGGCAGCAGCTCACCCCTCCACTTT	CASSLGGSSSPLHF
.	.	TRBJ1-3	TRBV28	TGTGCCAGCAGTACCCCCGGACAGGGAAACACCATATATTTT	CASSTPGQGNTIYF
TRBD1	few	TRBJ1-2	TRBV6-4	TGTGCCAGCAGTGACCACACAGGGGGCCATGGCTACACCTTC	CASSDHTGGHGYTF
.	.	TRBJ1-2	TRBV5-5	TGTGCCAGCAGCGCCTCACTGTCTTTTAGCTATGGCTACACCTTC	CASSASLSFSYGYTF
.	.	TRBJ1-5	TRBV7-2	TGTGCCAGCAGCTTAGCGTCAGGGGCAGGGTTTCAGCCCCAGCATTTT	CASSLASGAGFQPQHF
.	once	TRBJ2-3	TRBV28	TGTGCCAGCAGTTTATCAGGCCGATCTGATACGCAGTATTTT	CASSLSGRSDTQYF
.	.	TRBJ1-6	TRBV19	TGTGCCAGTAGTATAGCCGCGAATTCACCCCTCCACTTT	CASSIAANSPLHF
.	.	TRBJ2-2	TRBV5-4	TGTGCCAGCAGTTGGGGGGAGAACACCGGGGAGCTGTTTTTT	CASSWGENTGELFF
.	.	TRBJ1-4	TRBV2	TGTGCCAGCAGTGATACAAGGAAGGGGGTGTATCCTAATGAAAAACTGTTTTTT	CASSDTRKGVYPNEKLFF
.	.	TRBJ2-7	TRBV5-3	TGTGCCAGAAGCCGGTCCCTATCCTACGAGCAGTACTTC	CARSRSLSYEQYF
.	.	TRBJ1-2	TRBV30	TGTGCCTGGAGTGATACCCGATCGGGGGGCGCGGGTGGCTACACCTTC	CAWSDTRSGGAGGYTF
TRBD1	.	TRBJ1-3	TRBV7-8	TGTGCCAGCAGCTTAGTACAGGGGCTAGGAAACACCATATATTTT	CASSLVQGLGNTIYF
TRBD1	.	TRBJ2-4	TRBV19	TGTGCCAGTAGTATCCCAGGGGGTTACCTGAGGGCCAAAAACATTCAGTACTTC	CASSIPGGYLRAKNIQYF
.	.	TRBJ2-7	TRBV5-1	TGCGCCAGCAGCTGGGGGGGGCCTAACTCCTACGAGCAGTACTTC	CASSWGGPNSYEQYF
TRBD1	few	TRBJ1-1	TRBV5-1	TGCGCCAGCAGCATTGGGACAGGGGGCACTGAAGCTTTCTTT	CASSIGTGGTEAFF
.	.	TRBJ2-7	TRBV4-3	TGCGCCAGCAGCCCGACAGTTGTCAACTACGAGCAGTACTTC	CASSPTVVNYEQYF
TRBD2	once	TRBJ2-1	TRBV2	TGTGCCAGCAGCGACCCCTGGGGGGAGCGGGGGGGCACAAAGGCACCAGCATACAATGAGCAGTTCTTC	CASSDPWGERGGTKAPAYNEQFF
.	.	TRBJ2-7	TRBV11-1	TGTGCCAGCAGCCGCGACTTGACCGACGAGCAGTACTTC	CASSRDLTDEQYF
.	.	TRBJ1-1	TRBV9	TGTGCCAGCAGCGTCGCCGCAGGGTTCTCTGAAGCTTTCTTT	CASSVAAGFSEAFF
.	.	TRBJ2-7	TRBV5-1	TGCGCCAGCAGCTTGACACAAATCTCCTACGAGCAGTACTTC	CASSLTQISYEQYF
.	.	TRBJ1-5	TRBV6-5	TGTGCCAGCAGTTACTCCGGACGGGAACAGCCCCAGCATTTT	CASSYSGREQPQHF
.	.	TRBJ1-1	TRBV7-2	TGTGCCAGCAGCCGCAACTTACGGCAGGGGTATGAAGCTTTCTTT	CASSRNLRQGYEAFF
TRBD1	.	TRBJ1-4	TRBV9	TGTGCCAGCAGCAAGACAGGGGTTGGGGAAAAACTGTTTTTT	CASSKTGVGEKLFF
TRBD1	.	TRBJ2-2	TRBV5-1	TGCGCCAGCAGCCCAGGGGGTGACACCGGGGAGCTGTTTTTT	CASSPGGDTGELFF
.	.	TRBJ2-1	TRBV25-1	TGTGCCAGCAGTGACGGGGAGGCCTCCTACAATGAGCAGTTCTTC	CASSDGEASYNEQFF
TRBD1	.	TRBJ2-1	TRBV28	TGTGCCAGCAGCCATCTGACAGGGCAAGCTACACACCAAGGTTACAATGAGCAGTTCTTC	CASSHLTGQATHQGYNEQFF
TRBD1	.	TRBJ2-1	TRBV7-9	TGTGCCAGCAGCTTCCACAGGGGCGAGCAGTTCTTC	CASSFHRGEQFF
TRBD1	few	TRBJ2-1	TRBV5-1	TGCGCCAGCAGCTTGACGGACAGGGTAGGCAATGAGCAGTTCTTC	CASSLTDRVGNEQFF
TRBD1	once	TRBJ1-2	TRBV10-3	TGTGCCATCAGTGACAGGGGGGATTATGGCTACACCTTC	CAISDRGDYGYTF
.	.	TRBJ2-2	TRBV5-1	TGCGCCAGCAGCGCAGGGGTTAACACCGGGGAGCTGTTTTTT	CASSAGVNTGELFF
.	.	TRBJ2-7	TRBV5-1	TGCGCCAGCAGCTTGAGTTCTAGTTTCTACGAGCAGTACTTC	CASSLSSSFYEQYF